The clone carrying this T cell receptor beta chain was counted between two and nine times. Its cognate antigen is unknown. A read error may account for a junction end that differs from germline. The germline V gene has CDR1 LGHDT and CDR2 YNNKEL (reference sequence). The CDR3 spans 14 residues. This sample was taken from a study of post-analysis software for immune sequencing data. Overall study: Progressive-relapsing, secondary progressive and relapsing-remitting multiple sclerosis were among the disease courses included.

General observations from the study: Batch-mates among the samples co-clustered strongly by F measure. Among roughly five TRBV segments more frequent in patients than controls were TRBV5-6, TRBV5-1 and TRBV20-1.

Unique molecular identifiers had been added to the TCR beta cDNA libraries. From roughly 1 to 10 million T cells, 550,000 or so cDNA molecules were obtained. TCRdb re-analysed the PCR reads in MiXCR, keeping a single row per CDR3 protein. The table has 250,000 to 300,000 distinct CDR3 sequences, about 38% seen once. This TCR came from a girl aged 5 to 17 with multiple sclerosis. The chain couples TRBV3-1 to TRBJ1-2, with a possible D match to TRBD1 (5 bases). What was sequenced was blood. The CDR3 bases are TGTGCCAGCAGCCAAGGTGGTCGGGGCTATGGCTGCACCTTC. This encodes CASSQGGRGYGCTF.